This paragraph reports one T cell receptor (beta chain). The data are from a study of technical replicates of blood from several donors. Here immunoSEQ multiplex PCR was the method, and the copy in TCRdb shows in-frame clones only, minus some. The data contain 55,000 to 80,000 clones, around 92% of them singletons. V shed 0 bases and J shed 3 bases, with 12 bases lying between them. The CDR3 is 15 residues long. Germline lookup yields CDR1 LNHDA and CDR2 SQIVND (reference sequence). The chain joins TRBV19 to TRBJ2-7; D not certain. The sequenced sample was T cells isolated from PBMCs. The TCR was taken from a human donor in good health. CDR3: CASSIDPRPVYEQYF. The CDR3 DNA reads TGTGCCAGTAGTATAGATCCTAGACCGGTCTACGAGCAGTACTTC.